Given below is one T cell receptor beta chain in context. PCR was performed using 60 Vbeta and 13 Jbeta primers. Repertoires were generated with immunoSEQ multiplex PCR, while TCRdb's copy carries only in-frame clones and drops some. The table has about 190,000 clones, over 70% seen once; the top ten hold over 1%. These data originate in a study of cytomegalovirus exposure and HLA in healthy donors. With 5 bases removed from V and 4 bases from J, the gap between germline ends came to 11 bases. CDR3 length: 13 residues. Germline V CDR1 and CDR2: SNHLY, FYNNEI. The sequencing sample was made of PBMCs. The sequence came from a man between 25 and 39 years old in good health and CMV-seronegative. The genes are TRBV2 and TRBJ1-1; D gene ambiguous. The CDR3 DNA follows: TGTGCCAGCAGTCCAAGTCGGAGCACTGAAGCTTTCTTT. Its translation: CASSPSRSTEAFF.